These 32 T cell receptor beta chains were all obtained from the same sample, sequenced in a study of blood T cell repertoires in COVID-19. Clones were read by immunoSEQ multiplex PCR, and TCRdb kept only the in-frame ones, dropping some. The sample records more than 150,000 clones, roughly 82% being singletons. The sample taken for sequencing was PBMCs or T cells enriched from blood (not recorded which). The receptors were sampled from a man aged 50-60 years who had recovered from COVID-19.

This chain uses TRBV5-4 with TRBJ2-5; possible D gene TRBD2, 5 bases. The CDR3 is 16 residues long. The V gene's germline CDR1 is SGHNT and CDR2 YYREEE (reference sequence). Trimming took 0 bases from V and 5 from J, leaving 17 bases between them. The CDR3 here is CASSLDGLPIQETQYF. The CDR3 DNA is TGTGCCAGCAGCTTGGACGGACTCCCAATACAGGAGACCCAGTACTTC.

This clone was seen once. V is TRBV19 and J is TRBJ1-3; the match to TRBD1 covers 7 bases. The CDR3 runs to 14 residues. The germline V gene has CDR1 LNHDA and CDR2 SQIVND (reference sequence). The J segment lost 4 bases and the V segment lost 4 bases, leaving 4 bases of the junction unmatched. This CDR3 reads CASSTSTGGNTIYF. The CDR3 nucleotides are TGTGCCAGTAGTACATCGACAGGGGGAAACACCATATATTTT.

This clone was counted once. The chain has TRBV29-1 and TRBJ2-3; the match to TRBD2 covers 7 bases. The CDR3 spans 14 residues. Germline lookup yields CDR1 SQVTM and CDR2 ANQGSEA. With 2 bases clipped from V and 2 bases from J, the junction kept 4 bases outside the gene matches. The CDR3: CSVESGGSTDTQYF. In DNA, the CDR3 is TGCAGCGTTGAATCGGGGGGATCCACAGATACGCAGTATTTT.

The chain couples TRBV19 to TRBJ1-2; D not resolved. The V end was cut by 3 bases, the J end by 4 bases, with 15 bases between. CDR3 length: 15 amino acids. Germline V gene data show CDR1 as LNHDA and CDR2 as SQIVND (reference sequence). Here the CDR3 reads CASSIARALSYGYTF. CDR3 DNA: TGTGCCAGTAGTATCGCGAGGGCGTTGAGCTATGGCTACACCTTC.

The J gene is TRBJ1-5, the V gene TRBV27, with D possibly matching TRBD1 (5 bases). The ends were cut back, 2 bases at V and 6 bases at J, with 23 bases in the middle. The length of the CDR3 is 18 residues. Germline assignment: CDR1 MNHEY and CDR2 SMNVEV (reference sequence). The CDR3 region has the DNA TGTGCCAGCAGTTTAAGGTCTCAGGGAATTCAAAATGGTCAGCCCCAGCATTTT. Amino acid sequence: CASSLRSQGIQNGQPQHF.

The chain carries TRBV18 and TRBJ1-4, with a possible D match to TRBD1 (6 bases). This CDR3 has 15 amino acids. V lost 6 bases and J lost 4, with 15 bases in between. The germline CDR1 and CDR2 sequences are KGHSH and LQKENI. The CDR3 here is CASSHDQGINEKLFF. For the CDR3, the DNA is TGTGCCAGCTCTCACGATCAGGGGATTAATGAAAAACTGTTTTTT.

V gene TRBV7-2 combines with J gene TRBJ1-2, with 8 bases lining up with TRBD1. J lost 4 bases, V lost 5 bases, and 6 bases had no gene match. Germline values: CDR1 SGHTA, CDR2 FQGNSA. CDR3 length equals 14 residues. The CDR3: CASSPHGQGYGYTF. CDR3 coding DNA: TGTGCCAGCAGCCCTCACGGACAGGGCTATGGCTACACCTTC.

The CDR3 DNA reads as TGTGCCAGCAGTTACCGGGGACAGAATAATTCACCCCTCCACTTT. Amino acids: CASSYRGQNNSPLHF. The chain recombines TRBV6-5 with TRBJ1-6, with 7 bases matching TRBD1. CDR1 and CDR2 (germline): MNHEY, SVGAGI. The CDR3 sequence is 15 residues long. The V and J ends lost 2 bases and 5 bases, in that order; junction bases with no gene match: 3.

This clone was picked up a small number of times. The gene calls are TRBV7-9 and TRBJ1-4, with 9 bases fitting TRBD1. The CDR3 covers 16 residues. CDR1 and CDR2 (germline): SEHNR, FQNEAQ (reference sequence). V dropped 5 bases and J dropped 7; count of bases not matched to a gene: 11. The CDR3 sequence is CASSPPTGGSGEKLFF. The CDR3 DNA reads as TGTGCCAGCAGCCCCCCGACAGGGGGATCGGGTGAAAAACTGTTTTTT.

The table lists this clone with a count of one. This chain uses TRBV5-4 with TRBJ1-2; D not certain. The CDR3 sequence is 13 residues long. Germline values: CDR1 SGHNT, CDR2 YYREEE (reference sequence). V lost 0 bases to trimming and J lost 4 bases, with 7 bases between them. CDR3 coding DNA: TGTGCCAGCAGCTTGGACAGTTCCTATGGCTACACCTTC. Amino acid sequence: CASSLDSSYGYTF.

The gene calls are TRBV7-8 and TRBJ1-5; no clear D. Germline assignment: CDR1 SGHVS and CDR2 FQNEAQ. Trimming cost V 1 base and J 1 base, with 5 bases left between them. CDR3 length equals 14 residues. CDR3 amino acids: CASSLEESNQPQHF. The CDR3 coding sequence is TGTGCCAGCAGCTTAGAAGAGAGCAATCAGCCCCAGCATTTT.

V usage is TRBV7-9 and J usage is TRBJ1-1; no reliable D call. This CDR3 region has 12 residues. V was shortened by 5 bases and J by 11 bases, with 15 bases between the two germline ends. Germline loops: CDR1 SEHNR, CDR2 FQNEAQ (reference sequence). The CDR3 protein is CASSKSSWRAFF. Written as DNA, the CDR3 is TGTGCCAGCAGCAAGTCCTCTTGGAGGGCTTTCTTT.

The chain joins TRBV30 to TRBJ2-3; D is possibly TRBD1 (5 bases). Deletions cut 8 bases from V and 0 bases from J, with 15 bases between. This CDR3 region has 14 residues. CDR1 is GTSNPN, CDR2 SVGIG, per germline (reference sequence). The CDR3 DNA reads TGTGCCAGTTCCAGGGTGGCTAGCACAGATACGCAGTATTTT. Translated, it gives CASSRVASTDTQYF.

The J gene is TRBJ2-1, the V gene TRBV6-4; 7 bases map to TRBD1. The CDR3 is made up of 15 amino acids. V was clipped by 6 bases and J by 10 bases; unmatched bases: 15. Germline assignment: CDR1 MRHNA and CDR2 SNTAGT. The CDR3, as DNA: TGTGCCAGCAGCGCCGACAGGGCTTTTGGATGGGAGCAGTTCTTC. This sequence encodes CASSADRAFGWEQFF.

This sequence joins TRBV24-1 and TRBJ1-2; 7 bases agree with TRBD1. Germline CDR1 and CDR2: KGHDR and SFDVKD. The CDR3 has 14 amino acids. The junction had 2 bases not matched to a gene; V was cut back by 0 bases and J by 5 bases. CDR3: CATSDLRTGYGYTF. CDR3 nucleotide sequence: TGTGCCACCAGTGATTTGCGGACAGGTTATGGCTACACCTTC.

V and J are TRBV28 and TRBJ2-7, with D possibly TRBD1 on 5 matching bases. From germline, CDR1 is MDHEN and CDR2 SYDVKM. The CDR3 consists of 13 residues. V lost 6 bases, J lost 2 bases, and 11 bases lay in between. As DNA, the CDR3 is TGTGCCAGCAGAGTCGTGGGGCCCTACGAGCAGTACTTC. Translation gives CASRVVGPYEQYF. Drawing the rest from reference TRBV28 and TRBJ2-7, the complete variable domain is DVKVTQSSRYLVKRTGEKVFLECVQDMDHENMFWYRQDPGLGLRLIYFSYDVKMKEKGDIPEGYSVSREKKERFSLILESASTNQTSMYLCASRVVGPYEQYFGPGTRLTVT.

The chain is built from TRBV5-1 and TRBJ1-3; D might be TRBD1 (5 bases). The CDR3 extends over 14 amino acids. CDR1 and CDR2 (germline): SGHRS, YFSETQ. V lost 4 bases and J lost 2, with 10 bases in between. The CDR3 loop reads CASSADSAGNTIYF. The CDR3 DNA is TGCGCCAGCAGCGCCGACAGTGCTGGAAACACCATATATTTT.

The CDR3 loop reads CASTNRGIGEKLFF. The CDR3 bases are TGTGCCAGCACCAACAGGGGAATAGGAGAAAAACTGTTTTTT. The chain is built from TRBV27 and TRBJ1-4, with TRBD1 matching 7 bases. The CDR3 is made up of 14 amino acids. V lost 7 bases to trimming and J lost 8 bases; unmatched junction nucleotides: 10. Germline assignment: CDR1 MNHEY and CDR2 SMNVEV (reference sequence).

This chain joins TRBV5-1 and TRBJ2-7, with TRBD2 identical over 13 bases. The CDR3 has 17 residues. Trimming took 8 bases from V and 1 from J; bases not matched to a gene: 12. Germline V gene data show CDR1 as SGHRS and CDR2 as YFSETQ. The CDR3 sequence is CASRRTSGSGPSYEQYF. The CDR3 DNA sequence: TGCGCCAGTAGAAGGACTAGCGGGAGCGGGCCTTCCTACGAGCAGTACTTC. The variable domain in full, completed from reference TRBV5-1 and TRBJ2-7, reads KAGVTQTPRYLIKTRGQQVTLSCSPISGHRSVSWYQQTPGQGLQFLFEYFSETQRNKGNFPGRFSGRQFSNSRSEMNVSTLELGDSALYLCASRRTSGSGPSYEQYFGPGTRLTVT.

The genes are TRBV5-1 and TRBJ2-3; D might be TRBD1 (5 bases). The CDR3 covers 15 residues. V lost 0 bases, J lost 1 base, and 9 bases lay in between. Germline loops: CDR1 SGHRS, CDR2 YFSETQ. CDR3 sequence (DNA): TGCGCCAGCAGCTTGGGGACACTCCGCACAGATACGCAGTATTTT. It yields the protein CASSLGTLRTDTQYF.

The J gene is TRBJ2-1, the V gene TRBV9; D uncertain. V dropped 0 bases and J dropped 9 bases, with 16 bases sitting between them. The CDR3 is 15 residues long. CDR1 is SGDLS and CDR2 is YYNGEE in the germline V gene. DNA of the CDR3: TGTGCCAGCAGCGTAGATCTTAGGTCTCGCGGTGAGCAGTTCTTC. It specifies CASSVDLRSRGEQFF.

The rearrangement links TRBV25-1 to TRBJ1-1; weak D call: TRBD1 (5 bases). Germline V gene data show CDR1 as MGHDK and CDR2 as SYGVNS. V was cut by 6 bases and J by 11 bases, with 16 bases left in between. This CDR3 is 12 amino acids long. The CDR3 loop is CASREGGVRAFF. In nucleotides, the CDR3 is TGTGCCAGCAGGGAGGGAGGGGTGAGGGCTTTCTTT.

This chain uses TRBV3-1 (or the pseudogene TRBV3-2) with TRBJ2-1, with TRBD2 matching 11 bases. This CDR3 contains 14 residues. CDR1 is LGHDT and CDR2 is YNNKEL in the germline V gene (reference sequence). V was clipped by 3 bases and J by 9 bases; unmatched bases: 4. In nucleotides, the CDR3 is TGTGCCAGCAGCCACGGACTAGCGGGCACTGAGCAGTTCTTC. Protein: CASSHGLAGTEQFF.

The V gene is TRBV2, the J gene TRBJ1-5; D gene unclear. The germline CDR1 and CDR2 sequences are SNHLY and FYNNEI. The V and J ends lost 4 bases and 4 bases respectively, with 11 bases between them. This CDR3 is 14 amino acids long. The CDR3 sequence: CASSASGGNQPQHF. CDR3 DNA sequence: TGTGCCAGCAGTGCCTCAGGTGGGAATCAGCCCCAGCATTTT.

The chain employs TRBV5-1 and TRBJ1-1; no firm D call. V was trimmed by 5 bases and J by 0 bases, leaving 14 bases between them. CDR1 and CDR2 from the germline V gene are SGHRS and YFSETQ. The CDR3 is made up of 15 amino acids. CDR3 amino acids: CASRPSQALNTEAFF. The DNA for the CDR3 is TGCGCCAGCAGGCCCTCGCAGGCTCTGAACACTGAAGCTTTCTTT.

This clone occurred a few times. The V gene is TRBV23-1, the J gene TRBJ2-5, with TRBD1 matching 7 bases. TRBV23-1 falls under the ORF class, with uncertain function. The trim removed 2 bases at V and 0 bases at J, leaving 3 bases unmatched. This CDR3 spans 15 amino acids. The CDR3 bases are TGCGCCAGCAGTCAACAGGGGGTTGACCAAGAGACCCAGTACTTC. Residues: CASSQQGVDQETQYF.

The table lists this clone with a few counts. The chain is built from TRBV5-1 and TRBJ2-1; 11 nucleotides match TRBD2. Germline V gives CDR1 SGHRS, CDR2 YFSETQ. The CDR3 is 14 amino acids. V was clipped by 2 bases and J by 9 bases; unmatched bases: 4. The CDR3: CASSFPGTSGEQFF. The CDR3 DNA sequence: TGCGCCAGCAGCTTCCCCGGGACTAGCGGTGAGCAGTTCTTC.

V and J are TRBV3-1 (or the pseudogene TRBV3-2) and TRBJ2-1; D not resolved. Trimming stripped 4 bases from V and 8 bases from J, with 12 bases between. This CDR3 contains 13 residues. Germline-derived CDR1 and CDR2 are LGHDT and YNNKEL (reference sequence). This CDR3 is CASSPGVADEQFF. The CDR3 region has the DNA TGTGCCAGCAGCCCCGGCGTGGCGGATGAGCAGTTCTTC.

The rearrangement links TRBV3-1 (or the pseudogene TRBV3-2) to TRBJ2-3, with TRBD2 identical over 12 bases. This CDR3 spans 18 amino acids. CDR1 and CDR2 from the germline V gene are LGHDT and YNNKEL (reference sequence). The trim removed 4 bases at V and 0 bases at J, leaving 8 bases unmatched. CDR3 in amino acids: CASSLGLAGASSTDTQYF. The CDR3 nucleotides are TGTGCCAGCAGCCTGGGACTAGCGGGCGCAAGTAGCACAGATACGCAGTATTTT.

V and J are TRBV19 and TRBJ1-1; no firm D call. This CDR3 is built from 17 residues. Germline V gene data show CDR1 as LNHDA and CDR2 as SQIVND (reference sequence). Trimming removed 3 bases at V and 1 base at J, with 18 bases between. The CDR3 here is CASSIIRSLSGNTEAFF. Here the CDR3 DNA reads TGTGCCAGTAGTATTATTCGGTCCCTGAGTGGGAACACTGAAGCTTTCTTT.

The gene calls are TRBV10-3 and TRBJ1-3; a possible D gene is TRBD1 (5 bases). Germline-derived CDR1 and CDR2 are ENHRY and SYGVKD. Trimming left V 2 bases short and J 4 bases short, with 15 bases between. The CDR3 spans 16 residues. The CDR3 DNA is TGTGCCATCAGTGAGGGTTCCGGCAGGGTCGGAAACACCATATATTTT. Its protein is CAISEGSGRVGNTIYF.

The chain employs TRBV19 and TRBJ1-2, with 9 positions matching TRBD1. The V gene's germline CDR1 is LNHDA and CDR2 SQIVND (reference sequence). V shed 5 bases, J shed 0 bases, and the junction held 10 bases outside the gene matches. The CDR3 length is 17 residues. CDR3 sequence reads: CASSAHPGQGANYGYTF. The DNA for the CDR3 is TGTGCCAGTAGTGCCCACCCGGGACAGGGAGCTAACTATGGCTACACCTTC.